Detailed here is one T cell receptor beta chain. Its specificity is unknown. The PCR contained 60 Vbeta and 13 Jbeta primers. In the original workflow: A follow-up analysis tallied 60 million to 85 million unique TCR beta chains, roughly 11 million shared. Clones were read by immunoSEQ multiplex PCR, and TCRdb kept only the in-frame ones, dropping some. That table gives V, J and clone size, and the DNA gave D and trimming. The repertoire includes more than 90,000 clones, roughly 72% of them detected once, and approximately 10% sits in the top ten. The data stem from a study of cytomegalovirus exposure and HLA in healthy donors. Study outcomes and limitations: About 90% or about 30% of the time was how often most TCR beta V segments were productive, according to an earlier analysis.

This clonotype was obtained from a woman in her fifties or sixties in good health and CMV-seropositive. Specimen: PBMCs.

CDR3 residues: CSVPGASGYTF. The CDR3 DNA sequence: TGCAGCGTTCCAGGGGCAAGCGGCTACACCTTC. J is TRBJ1-2 and V is TRBV29-1; a possible D gene is TRBD1 (6 bases). The CDR3 is 11 amino acids. The germline CDR1 and CDR2 sequences are SQVTM and ANQGSEA. V lost 5 bases, J lost 8 bases, and 12 bases lay in between.